A single sample gave rise to the 26 T cell receptor beta chains below, sequenced in a study of T-cell reconstitution after alpha-beta-depleted transplantation in children. Preparing the TCRbeta library involved the use of unique molecular identifiers. One entry per CDR3 protein, called by TCRdb with MiXCR from the PCR reads. This sample has about 690,000 distinct CDR3 sequences, with roughly 17% found just once. The sample consisted of PBMCs from the stem cell graft donor, taken from the stem cell graft. The source of these receptors is a human donor who donated a stem cell graft to a child with acute myeloid leukemia.

This clonotype was seen many times. This chain connects TRBV7-6 to TRBJ2-1, with D hard to call. The CDR3 covers 15 residues. Looked up from germline, CDR1 is SGHVS and CDR2 is FNYEAQ. With 5 bases removed from V and 3 bases from J, the gap between germline ends came to 14 bases. CDR3 loop: CASSRPVGYYNEQFF. The CDR3 region has the DNA TGTGCCAGCAGCCGCCCGGTGGGGTACTACAATGAGCAGTTCTTC.

There are many counts of this clonotype. In nucleotides, the CDR3 is TGTGCCTGGAGCACGGGGGTGACACCCTCCTACGAGCAGTACTTC. Translating it yields CAWSTGVTPSYEQYF. The gene calls are TRBV30 and TRBJ2-7; D is perhaps TRBD2 (6 bases). V was clipped by 3 bases and J by 0 bases, with 15 bases between them. The CDR3 sequence is 15 residues long. The germline gives CDR1 GTSNPN, CDR2 SVGIG (reference sequence).

This clonotype has a count of ten or more. The germline gene is not matched at one end of the junction; a read error may be the cause. This chain uses TRBV12-3 or TRBV12-4 with TRBJ2-1, with a possible D match to TRBD1 (5 bases). This CDR3 comprises 14 residues. CDR3 amino acids: CSSSLDRGRNEQFF. The CDR3 region has the DNA TGTTCCAGCAGTTTAGATAGGGGCCGGAATGAGCAGTTCTTC.

In regard to this clonotype: One base away lies a much larger clone, so this may be a sequencing read error. The rearrangement links TRBV20-1 to TRBJ2-7; D could derive from TRBD1 or TRBD2 (5 bases each). The CDR3 runs 17 residues. V shed 0 bases and J shed 4 bases, with 22 bases lying between them. CDR1 and CDR2 from the germline V gene are DFQATT and SNEGSKA (reference sequence). As DNA, the CDR3 is TGCAGTGCTAGAGATCCCTACGGGGCCCCGGCGAAATACGAGCAGTACTTC. It yields the protein CSARDPYGAPAKYEQYF.

This clonotype was picked up many times. V usage is TRBV7-2 and J usage is TRBJ2-1; 8 bases match TRBD1. CDR3 length: 17 residues. V lost 6 bases and J lost 4; bases outside the gene matches: 14. Germline CDR1 is SGHTA and CDR2 is FQGNSA. The CDR3 DNA sequence: TGTGCCAGCAGAACGGGACAGGACGTTAAGAGTTACAATGAGCAGTTCTTC. This gives the protein CASRTGQDVKSYNEQFF. Variable domain in full (rest from reference TRBV7-2 and TRBJ2-1): GAGVSQSPSNKVTEKGKDVELRCDPISGHTALYWYRQSLGQGLEFLIYFQGNSAPDKSGLPSDRFSAERTGGSVSTLTIQRTQQEDSAVYLCASRTGQDVKSYNEQFFGPGTRLTVL.

The gene calls are TRBV7-9 and TRBJ2-5; 10 bases align to TRBD1. The V segment lost 3 bases and the J segment 6 bases; nucleotides outside the gene matches: 10. Germline V gives CDR1 SEHNR, CDR2 FQNEAQ (reference sequence). The CDR3 loop spans 16 amino acids. CDR3 DNA sequence: TGTGCCAGCAGCTTGGCCCTCCGGGACAGGGGCCAGACCCAGTACTTC. Amino acids: CASSLALRDRGQTQYF.

The chain is built from TRBV5-1 and TRBJ1-2; D is ambiguous. Germline CDR1 SGHRS, CDR2 YFSETQ. V dropped 4 bases and J dropped 2 bases, with 21 bases sitting between them. The CDR3 contains 17 residues. The CDR3 loop is CASSPRTYNYPNYGYTF. The CDR3 bases are TGCGCCAGCAGCCCAAGGACGTACAATTACCCGAACTATGGCTACACCTTC.

This clonotype was observed many times. The rearrangement joins TRBV29-1 to TRBJ1-1, with D possibly matching TRBD1 (6 bases). The CDR3 length is 13 residues. V was pared by 7 bases and J by 1 base, with 13 bases between. The germline V gene encodes CDR1 SQVTM and CDR2 ANQGSEA. CDR3 region: CSAKGTKNTEAFF. Written as DNA, the CDR3 is TGCAGCGCAAAGGGGACAAAGAACACTGAAGCTTTCTTT. Filled out from reference TRBV29-1 and TRBJ1-1, the complete variable domain reads SAVISQKPSRDICQRGTSLTIQCQVDSQVTMMFWYRQQPGQSLTLIATANQGSEATYESGFVIDKFPISRPNLTFSTLTVSNMSPEDSSIYLCSAKGTKNTEAFFGQGTRLTVV.

The J gene is TRBJ1-1, the V gene TRBV20-1, with D uncertain. The CDR3 totals 17 residues. The V gene's germline CDR1 is DFQATT and CDR2 SNEGSKA (reference sequence). With 0 bases removed from V and 11 bases from J, the gap between germline ends came to 28 bases. For the CDR3, the DNA is TGCAGTGCTAGAGAATCTTCTGAATGGGGTAATGAATGGATGGCTTTCTTT. This gives the protein CSARESSEWGNEWMAFF.

V is TRBV20-1 and J is TRBJ2-2; D may be TRBD2 (6 bases). From germline, CDR1 is DFQATT and CDR2 SNEGSKA (reference sequence). The CDR3 contains 15 residues. V shed 6 bases and J shed 4 bases, with 18 bases lying between them. CDR3 protein: CSAPAPQRVTGELFF. The CDR3 nucleotides are TGCAGTGCCCCTGCTCCGCAGCGGGTCACCGGGGAGCTGTTTTTT.

This clonotype was observed a few times. This chain links TRBV28 with TRBJ2-5, with D hard to call. V was trimmed by 2 bases and J by 1 base, leaving 8 bases between them. CDR1 is MDHEN and CDR2 is SYDVKM in the germline V gene. The length of the CDR3 is 14 residues. CDR3 loop: CASSLISSQETQYF. DNA for the CDR3: TGTGCCAGCAGTTTAATTAGCAGCCAAGAGACCCAGTACTTC.

This clonotype was seen ten or more times. The chain joins TRBV20-1 to TRBJ1-1, with a possible D match to TRBD1 (5 bases). V was pared by 1 base and J by 4 bases, with 16 bases between. This CDR3 is 15 amino acids long. Germline values: CDR1 DFQATT, CDR2 SNEGSKA (reference sequence). The CDR3 spells CSARVQVRTGTEAFF. The CDR3 DNA reads as TGCAGTGCTAGAGTACAGGTTAGAACGGGCACTGAAGCTTTCTTT.

Turning to this clonotype: A single base separates this from a much larger clone, so it may be a read error. The chain is built from TRBV6-8 and TRBJ2-2; the D gene is possibly TRBD1 (7 bases). Germline V gives CDR1 MNHGY, CDR2 SAAAGT. Trimming took off 5 bases at V and 5 bases at J, with 12 bases between the two ends. This CDR3 region has 14 residues. CDR3 in amino acids: CASSRDSGTGELFF. DNA for the CDR3: TGTGCCAGCAGTAGGGACAGCGGGACCGGGGAGCTGTTTTTT.

The chain links TRBV20-1 to TRBJ1-1; D is uncertain. Looked up from germline, CDR1 is DFQATT and CDR2 is SNEGSKA (reference sequence). The CDR3 extends over 11 amino acids. CDR3 DNA: TGCTTCTGGGAGAGTGGCACTGAAGCTTTCTTT. It translates to CFWESGTEAFF.

This clonotype has ten or more counts. The V gene is TRBV6-1, the J gene TRBJ2-7, with 8 nucleotides matching TRBD2. The germline V gene encodes CDR1 MNHNS and CDR2 SASEGT. The CDR3 loop spans 14 amino acids. J lost 3 bases, V lost 8 bases, and 9 bases had no gene match. The CDR3 coding sequence is TGTGCCAGCCAGGGAACTAGCGGACTCTACGAGCAGTACTTC. Translation gives CASQGTSGLYEQYF.

The gene calls are TRBV20-1 and TRBJ1-1, with D perhaps TRBD1 (5 bases). The CDR3 runs to 12 residues. Germline assignment: CDR1 DFQATT and CDR2 SNEGSKA (reference sequence). Between the trimmed V and J ends, which lost 4 bases and 6 bases, there was a span of 12 bases. Written as DNA, the CDR3 is TGCAGTGCTACAGGTGGGGACCCTGAAGCTTTCTTT. Translation: CSATGGDPEAFF.

This clonotype showed up many times. CDR3 nucleotides: TGCAGCGTTGAAGTTGGGGACAGGGGGTGGAATGAGCAGTTCTTC. It encodes CSVEVGDRGWNEQFF. The V and J genes are TRBV29-1 and TRBJ2-1; TRBD1 aligns across 11 bases. The CDR3 is 15 amino acids. The V and J ends lost 1 base and 7 bases, in that order; junction bases with no gene match: 6. Looked up from germline, CDR1 is SQVTM and CDR2 is ANQGSEA.

In this sample, this clonotype turned up many times. The chain recombines TRBV7-3 with TRBJ1-1; 8 bases align to TRBD1. The V segment lost 4 bases and the J segment 2 bases; nucleotides outside the gene matches: 6. The germline CDR1 and CDR2 sequences are SGHTA and FQGTGA. This CDR3 has 15 amino acids. The CDR3 region is CASSSSGQGNTEAFF. The CDR3, as DNA: TGTGCCAGCAGCTCTTCCGGACAGGGTAACACTGAAGCTTTCTTT.

V and J are TRBV7-9 and TRBJ2-7; either TRBD1 or TRBD2 may supply D (5 bases each). Germline V gene lookup returns CDR1 SEHNR and CDR2 FQNEAQ (reference sequence). The CDR3 sequence is 15 residues long. V was cut by 1 base and J by 7 bases, with 17 bases left in between. The CDR3 region has the DNA TGTGCCAGCAGCTTAGTGCAGGGCTCCACGGGGGAGCAGTACGTC. Translating gives CASSLVQGSTGEQYV.

The chain carries TRBV4-1 and TRBJ1-3; possible D gene TRBD1, 6 bases. Trimming took off 0 bases at V and 5 bases at J, with 17 bases between the two ends. This CDR3 spans 17 amino acids. Germline CDR1 reads MGHRA; CDR2 reads YSYEKL. The CDR3 spells CASSQDRQGRWRNTIYF. The CDR3 nucleotides are TGCGCCAGCAGCCAAGATCGCCAGGGGAGGTGGAGAAACACCATATATTTT.

A note on this clonotype: Given a much more abundant clone one base away, this may be a read error. The V gene is TRBV20-1, the J gene TRBJ1-1, with a possible D match to TRBD1 (5 bases). Germline V gene sequence: CDR1 DFQATT, CDR2 SNEGSKA (reference sequence). The CDR3 runs to 11 residues. DNA for the CDR3: TGCAGTTCCCGGGACGCCTCTGAAGCTTACTTT. Protein sequence: CSSRDASEAYF.

The chain combines TRBV7-9 with TRBJ1-5, with TRBD1 identical over 8 bases. J gave up 8 bases and V 5 bases, and 5 bases lay outside the gene matches. The CDR3 runs 13 residues. CDR1 and CDR2 from the germline V gene are SEHNR and FQNEAQ (reference sequence). The CDR3 sequence: CASSPGTGKPQHF. CDR3 bases: TGTGCCAGCAGCCCCGGGACAGGAAAGCCCCAGCATTTT. The variable domain in full, with the rest retrieved from reference TRBV7-9 and TRBJ1-5, is DTGVSQNPRHKITKRGQNVTFRCDPISEHNRLYWYRQTLGQGPEFLTYFQNEAQLEKSRLLSDRFSAERPKGSFSTLEIQRTEQGDSAMYLCASSPGTGKPQHFGDGTRLSIL.

This clonotype was seen ten or more times. The chain uses TRBV29-1 and TRBJ1-1; D remains unclear. The germline V gene has CDR1 SQVTM and CDR2 ANQGSEA. The CDR3 consists of 13 residues. Trimming took off 2 bases at V and 0 bases at J, with 7 bases between the two ends. This chain's CDR3 is CSVERRMNTEAFF. In DNA form, the CDR3 reads TGCAGCGTTGAACGCAGAATGAACACTGAAGCTTTCTTT. The whole variable domain, filled in from reference TRBV29-1 and TRBJ1-1, reads SAVISQKPSRDICQRGTSLTIQCQVDSQVTMMFWYRQQPGQSLTLIATANQGSEATYESGFVIDKFPISRPNLTFSTLTVSNMSPEDSSIYLCSVERRMNTEAFFGQGTRLTVV.

This clonotype was detected a few times. This rearrangement joins TRBV9 to TRBJ1-2, with D perhaps TRBD1 (5 bases). Trimming shortened V by 4 bases and J by 4 bases, and 14 bases separated the two germline ends. The CDR3 totals 14 residues. The germline V gene encodes CDR1 SGDLS and CDR2 YYNGEE. The CDR3 nucleotides are TGTGCCAGCAGCCGAGTTGGGGGGAGCTATGGCTACACCTTC. The encoded protein is CASSRVGGSYGYTF.

This clonotype showed up many times. The chain is built from TRBV10-2 and TRBJ1-1, with D uncertain. The CDR3 spans 13 residues. Germline CDR1 is WSHSY and CDR2 is SAAADI. V was shortened by 7 bases and J by 1 base, with 10 bases between the two germline ends. In DNA form, the CDR3 reads TGCGCCAGCATGCACAGCGAGAACACTGAAGCTTTCTTT. Translated: CASMHSENTEAFF.

This clonotype was seen ten or more times. This chain uses TRBV7-2 with TRBJ2-3; 11 bases align to TRBD2. The V segment lost 3 bases and the J segment 1 base; nucleotides outside the gene matches: 0. The germline V gene encodes CDR1 SGHTA and CDR2 FQGNSA. The CDR3 consists of 15 residues. CDR3 sequence reads: CASSLTSGGTDTQYF. DNA for the CDR3: TGTGCCAGCAGCTTGACTAGCGGGGGCACAGATACGCAGTATTTT.